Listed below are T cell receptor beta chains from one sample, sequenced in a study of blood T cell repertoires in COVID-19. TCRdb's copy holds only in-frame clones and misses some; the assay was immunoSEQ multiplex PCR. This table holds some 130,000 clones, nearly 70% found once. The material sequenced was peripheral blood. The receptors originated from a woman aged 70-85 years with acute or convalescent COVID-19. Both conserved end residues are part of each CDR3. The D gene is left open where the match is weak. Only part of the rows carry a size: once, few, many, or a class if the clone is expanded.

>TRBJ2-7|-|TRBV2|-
CASSGALPYEQYF
TGTGCCAGCAGTGGGGCCCTGCCCTACGAGCAGTACTTC
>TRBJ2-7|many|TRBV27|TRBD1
CASSPGTGHREQYF
TGTGCCAGCAGTCCAGGGACAGGGCATCGGGAGCAGTACTTC
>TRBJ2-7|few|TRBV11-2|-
CASSRMPVTGTPYEQYF
TGTGCCAGCAGCCGGATGCCTGTTACCGGGACACCATACGAGCAGTACTTC
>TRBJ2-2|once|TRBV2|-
CASRPGTNTGELFF
TGTGCCAGCAGGCCCGGGACGAACACCGGGGAGCTGTTTTTT
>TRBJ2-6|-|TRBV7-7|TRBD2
CASSAGLAGMLSGANVLTF
TGTGCTAGCAGCGCCGGACTAGCGGGAATGCTCTCTGGGGCCAACGTCCTGACTTTC
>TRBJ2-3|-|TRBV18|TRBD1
CASSPQQGYRDTQYF
TGTGCCAGCTCACCACAACAGGGGTACAGAGATACGCAGTATTTT
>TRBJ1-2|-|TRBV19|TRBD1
CAIENRRTGEGYTF
TGTGCCATCGAAAATAGGAGGACAGGGGAAGGCTACACCTTC
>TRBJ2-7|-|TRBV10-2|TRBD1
CASRPGQGAQYEQYF
TGCGCCAGCAGACCTGGACAGGGGGCGCAGTACGAGCAGTACTTC
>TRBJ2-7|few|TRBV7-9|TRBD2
CASSSLSGSYEQYF
TGTGCCAGCAGCTCTCTAAGCGGGAGCTACGAGCAGTACTTC
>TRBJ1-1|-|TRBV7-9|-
CASSPGPGEYTEAFF
TGTGCCAGCAGCCCGGGACCAGGGGAGTACACTGAAGCTTTCTTT
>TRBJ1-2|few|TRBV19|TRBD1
CASSIGQGRVGYTF
TGTGCCAGTAGTATCGGACAGGGCAGAGTTGGCTACACCTTC
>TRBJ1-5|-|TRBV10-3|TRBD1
CAISERQGNQPQHF
TGTGCCATCAGTGAGCGACAGGGGAATCAGCCCCAGCATTTT
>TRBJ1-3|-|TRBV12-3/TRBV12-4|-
CASSRGNTIYF
TGTGCCAGCAGTCGTGGAAACACCATATATTTT
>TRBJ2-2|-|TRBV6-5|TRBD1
CASTERQGAGGELFF
TGTGCCAGCACCGAGAGACAGGGGGCTGGCGGGGAGCTGTTTTTT
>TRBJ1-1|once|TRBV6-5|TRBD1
CASRHRGTEAFF
TGTGCCAGCAGACACAGGGGGACTGAAGCTTTCTTT
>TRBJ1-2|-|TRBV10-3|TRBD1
CATSTGSNYGYTF
TGTGCCACTTCGACAGGGTCTAACTATGGCTACACCTTC
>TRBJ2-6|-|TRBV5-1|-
CASSLQGYSGANVLTF
TGCGCCAGCAGCTTACAGGGCTACTCTGGGGCCAACGTCCTGACTTTC
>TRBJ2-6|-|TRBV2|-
CASSSMAHSGANVLTF
TGTGCCAGCAGTTCCATGGCCCATTCTGGGGCCAACGTCCTGACTTTC
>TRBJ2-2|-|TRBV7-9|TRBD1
CASNPGGSGELFF
TGTGCCAGCAATCCAGGGGGTTCCGGGGAGCTGTTTTTT
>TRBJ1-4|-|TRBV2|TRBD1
CASSMDRGREKLFF
TGTGCCAGCAGCATGGACAGGGGGCGAGAAAAACTGTTTTTT
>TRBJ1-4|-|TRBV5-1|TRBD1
CASSLEGGVEKLFF
TGCGCCAGCAGCTTGGAAGGGGGCGTTGAAAAACTGTTTTTT
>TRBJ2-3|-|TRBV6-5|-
CASSSGLVLDTQYF
TGTGCCAGCAGCTCCGGACTGGTTTTGGATACGCAGTATTTT
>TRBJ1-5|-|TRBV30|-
CAWSVMGLNQPQHF
TGTGCCTGGAGTGTAATGGGCTTGAATCAGCCCCAGCATTTT
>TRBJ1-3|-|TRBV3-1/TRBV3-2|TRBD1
CASSQGQTSGNTIYF
TGTGCCAGCAGCCAGGGACAGACCTCTGGAAACACCATATATTTT
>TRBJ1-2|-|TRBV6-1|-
CASTNIGVRLGYTF
TGTGCCAGCACCAACATCGGGGTCCGGCTGGGCTACACCTTC
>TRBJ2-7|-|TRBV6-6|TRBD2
CASGLAGGYEQYF
TGTGCCAGCGGATTAGCGGGCGGGTACGAGCAGTACTTC
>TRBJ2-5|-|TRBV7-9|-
CASSNLPGRAHASETQYF
TGTGCCAGCAGCAATCTCCCGGGCAGGGCACACGCAAGTGAGACCCAGTACTTC
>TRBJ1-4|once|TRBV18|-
CASSPLQATNEKLFF
TGTGCCAGCTCACCATTACAAGCAACTAATGAAAAACTGTTTTTT
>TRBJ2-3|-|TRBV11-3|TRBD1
CASSRTGVADTQYF
TGTGCCAGCAGCCGCACAGGGGTGGCAGATACGCAGTATTTT
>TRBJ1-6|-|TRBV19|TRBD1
CASQTGGVRSPLHF
TGTGCCAGCCAGACAGGGGGCGTGAGGTCACCCCTCCACTTT
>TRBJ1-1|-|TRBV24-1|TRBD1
CATSAISTGGPNTEAFF
TGTGCCACCAGTGCTATCTCAACAGGGGGCCCGAACACTGAAGCTTTCTTT
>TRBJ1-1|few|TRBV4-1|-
CASSQTGNTEAFF
TGCGCCAGCAGCCAGACGGGGAACACTGAAGCTTTCTTT
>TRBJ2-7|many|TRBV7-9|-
CASSSGSSSYEQYF
TGTGCCAGCAGCTCAGGGTCCAGCTCCTACGAGCAGTACTTC
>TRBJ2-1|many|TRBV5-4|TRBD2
CASSPGLAGMDEQFF
TGTGCCAGCAGCCCCGGACTAGCGGGGATGGATGAGCAGTTCTTC
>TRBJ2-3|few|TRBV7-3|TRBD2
CASSSRTSGSADTQYF
TGTGCCAGCAGCTCTAGGACTAGCGGGAGTGCAGATACGCAGTATTTT
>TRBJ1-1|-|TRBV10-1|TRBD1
CASSEAGGYGDTEAFF
TGCGCCAGCAGTGAGGCAGGGGGATACGGGGACACTGAAGCTTTCTTT
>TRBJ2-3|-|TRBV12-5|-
CASGLVSPGGTQYF
TGTGCTAGTGGTTTGGTATCCCCCGGGGGTACGCAGTATTTT
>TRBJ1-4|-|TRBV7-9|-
CASSLGGGRHEKLFF
TGTGCCAGCAGCTTAGGCGGGGGGCGCCATGAAAAACTGTTTTTT